The rows below give T cell receptor beta chains drawn from one sample of a study of human T cells and chemical hapten exposure. Each CDR3 protein gets one entry after TCRdb re-called the RACE reads with MiXCR. The data show over 300,000 distinct CDR3 sequences, roughly 5% seen once. Sequences were derived from whole blood, sampled in connection with sensitization to the hapten diphenylcyclopropenone (DPC). The receptors here all came from a woman in her 50s with alopecia areata. Some clones in this sample may be carry-over from other donors' samples. Each CDR3 is given with its conserved first and last residue. The D gene is left open where the match is weak. Clone size is shown for a subset of rows, as once, few, many or a class of expanded clone.

clone_size,v_call,j_call,d_call,cdr3_nt,cdr3_aa
-,TRBV7-2,TRBJ2-1,-,TGTGCCAGCAGCTTAGCCGGGAGCAGGTATGAGCAGTTCTTC,CASSLAGSRYEQFF
-,TRBV5-1,TRBJ1-1,TRBD1,TGCGCCAGCAGCCCGGGGGACAGGGAGGCTGAAGCTTTCTTT,CASSPGDREAEAFF
few,TRBV24-1,TRBJ2-3,-,TGTGCCACCAGGGACAGCATGGGGACAGATACGCAGTATTTT,CATRDSMGTDTQYF
-,TRBV27,TRBJ2-1,TRBD1,TGTGCCAGCAGTTTGTGGCAGGGGGACAATGAGCAGTTCTTC,CASSLWQGDNEQFF
-,TRBV12-3/TRBV12-4,TRBJ2-1,TRBD2,TGTGCCAGCACCCTGCGGCGGGAGGGCAATGAGCAGTTCTTC,CASTLRREGNEQFF
few,TRBV27,TRBJ1-2,-,TGTGCCAGCAGTCGTACCCTCGACAGTCTAACCTTC,CASSRTLDSLTF
-,TRBV5-1,TRBJ2-1,-,TGCGCCAGCAGCTTCCAAGGGAGCTCCTACAATGAGCAGTTCTTC,CASSFQGSSYNEQFF
-,TRBV27,TRBJ1-5,TRBD1,TGTGCCACCGGATTCCGGGACAGGATGGGCCAGCCCCAGCATTTT,CATGFRDRMGQPQHF
many,TRBV12-3/TRBV12-4,TRBJ1-1,-,TGTGCCAGCAGTTTAGGGGTGAACACTGAAGCTTTCTTT,CASSLGVNTEAFF
many,TRBV18,TRBJ2-5,-,TGTGCCAGCTCACCACTAGGACAAGAGACCCAGTACTTC,CASSPLGQETQYF
many,TRBV6-5,TRBJ2-5,-,TGTGCCAGCAGTTATCCCCCCGAGACCCAGTACTTC,CASSYPPETQYF
many,TRBV4-2,TRBJ2-7,-,TGTGCCAGCAGCCCGCGGGCCCTTAGCTCCTACGAGCAGTACTTC,CASSPRALSSYEQYF
few,TRBV18,TRBJ2-7,-,TGTGCCAGCTCCGCAGTGGACGAGCAGTACTTC,CASSAVDEQYF
-,TRBV13,TRBJ2-3,TRBD1,TGTGCCAGCAGCCCCGGGGACAGGGGCGCAGATACGCAGTATTTT,CASSPGDRGADTQYF
few,TRBV5-6,TRBJ2-3,-,TGTGCCAGCAGCTTGGCGGTGGTCCGCACAGATACGCAGTATTTT,CASSLAVVRTDTQYF
few,TRBV6-5,TRBJ1-1,TRBD1,TGTGCCAGCAGCTACAGGGGGTCCGGAGGTTACACTGAAGCTTTCTTT,CASSYRGSGGYTEAFF
-,TRBV28,TRBJ1-2,-,TGTGCCAGCATTGGACGGAGGGGCTATGGCTACACCTTC,CASIGRRGYGYTF
few,TRBV12-3/TRBV12-4,TRBJ1-1,-,TGTGCCAGCAGCCCCCCGGGTGGAGGGGGGATCACTGAAGCTTTCTTT,CASSPPGGGGITEAFF
-,TRBV12-5,TRBJ2-6,-,TGTGCTAGTGGTTTACTAGGCTCTGGGGCCAACGTCCTGACTTTC,CASGLLGSGANVLTF
-,TRBV7-3,TRBJ2-1,-,TGTGCCAGCAGCGCTGGGACTTACTCTTCCTACAATGAGCAGTTCTTC,CASSAGTYSSYNEQFF
many,TRBV3-1,TRBJ2-7,-,TGTGCCAGCAGCCAAGCCCGCTTGTCTGAATTGACAGGTTCCTACGAGCAGTACTTC,CASSQARLSELTGSYEQYF
-,TRBV6-1,TRBJ1-4,-,TGTGCCAGCAGTGGGAACCACCCAACTAATGAAAAACTGTTTTTT,CASSGNHPTNEKLFF
-,TRBV3-1,TRBJ1-1,-,TGTGCCAGCAGCCAAGGGGGAGATGAAGCTTTCTTT,CASSQGGDEAFF
-,TRBV20-1,TRBJ2-7,TRBD2,TGCAGTGCTGGACTAGCGAGCGAGCAGTACTTC,CSAGLASEQYF
-,TRBV7-2,TRBJ2-5,-,TGTGCCAGCAGCCCGGACTGGGGCCAAGAGACCCAGTACTTC,CASSPDWGQETQYF
few,TRBV2,TRBJ1-5,TRBD1,TGTGCCAGCAGTGCGGACAGGGGAGGACAGCCCCAGCATTTT,CASSADRGGQPQHF
few,TRBV7-2,TRBJ2-3,-,TGTGCCAGCAGCTTCTCGGCGTTGGGTGTCCCAGATACGCAGTATTTT,CASSFSALGVPDTQYF
few,TRBV3-1,TRBJ1-6,-,TGTGCCAGCAGCCAAGAAAGGGGATTGGGGCCCCTCCACTTT,CASSQERGLGPLHF
few,TRBV6-1,TRBJ1-6,-,TGTGCCAGCAGTGAAGGCCGGGCCGTAAATTCACCCCTCCACTTT,CASSEGRAVNSPLHF
-,TRBV7-2,TRBJ1-2,-,TGTGCCAGCAGCTCATCCTCAGGGAAGTCGGGCTATGGCTACACCTTC,CASSSSSGKSGYGYTF
few,TRBV7-2,TRBJ2-1,TRBD2,TGTGCCAGCAGCTTTTCCGAGCGGGGTGAGCAGTTCTTC,CASSFSERGEQFF
many,TRBV20-1,TRBJ2-3,-,TGCAGTGCTAGGCAGAGGGGGTTAACAGATACGCAGTATTTT,CSARQRGLTDTQYF
-,TRBV5-1,TRBJ2-3,TRBD2,TGCGCCAGCAGCCTGGAAGTAGCGGGGGGCCCAGATACGCAGTATTTT,CASSLEVAGGPDTQYF
many,TRBV27,TRBJ1-1,-,TGTGCCAGCAGTTACGGAGCGAACACTGAAGCTTTCTTT,CASSYGANTEAFF
many,TRBV12-3/TRBV12-4,TRBJ2-5,-,TGTGCCAGCAGTTTAGTCCAAGAGACCCAGTACTTC,CASSLVQETQYF
few,TRBV29-1,TRBJ1-1,TRBD1,TGCAGCGCTACGGGACAGGGGGCAACTGAAGCTTTCTTT,CSATGQGATEAFF
many,TRBV5-1,TRBJ1-6,-,TGCGCCAGCAGCCACGGGGAGGGACAATCACCCCTCCACTTT,CASSHGEGQSPLHF
many,TRBV3-1,TRBJ2-2,-,TGTGCCAGCAGTCCACGGGACGCAGAGGGAGGGGAGCTGTTTTTT,CASSPRDAEGGELFF
-,TRBV3-1,TRBJ2-7,-,TGTGCCAGCAGCCAAGAGGGACTTCTCTACGAGCAGTACTTC,CASSQEGLLYEQYF
many,TRBV29-1,TRBJ2-3,-,TGCAGCACCCCGGGACCGGGCACAGATACGCAGTATTTT,CSTPGPGTDTQYF
-,TRBV12-3/TRBV12-4,TRBJ1-5,-,TGTGCCAGCAGTCCTACAGATTTCAATCAGCCCCAGCATTTT,CASSPTDFNQPQHF
few,TRBV12-3/TRBV12-4,TRBJ2-5,TRBD1,TGTGCCAGCAGTTTTGGACAGGGAGGAGAGACCCAGTACTTC,CASSFGQGGETQYF
-,TRBV5-1,TRBJ1-2,-,TGCGCCAGCAGCTCCTGGGACACATCTAACTATGGCTACACCTTC,CASSSWDTSNYGYTF
many,TRBV7-9,TRBJ2-3,TRBD1,TGTGCCAGCAGCAGGACAGGGGGCCGGACAGATACGCAGTATTTT,CASSRTGGRTDTQYF
few,TRBV7-9,TRBJ2-7,-,TGTGCCAGCAACCCACCCGGGGGACAGCCGGGGAGGCAGTACTTC,CASNPPGGQPGRQYF
-,TRBV15,TRBJ2-1,-,TGTGCCACCAGCAAGGAAGGGCCAGACGATGAGCAGTTCTTC,CATSKEGPDDEQFF
many,TRBV28,TRBJ2-7,-,TGTGCCAGCAGTTTTTGGGGTTACGAGCAGTACTTC,CASSFWGYEQYF